Listed here are 20 T cell receptor beta chains from one sample, sequenced in a study of T cell changes during pregnancy in multiple sclerosis. TCRdb keeps only in-frame clones here, not all; method: immunoSEQ multiplex PCR. Of 75,000 to 100,000 clones listed, around 91% are singletons. Sequenced here: peripheral blood, sampled after pregnancy. These receptor sequences come from a female donor in good health, enrolled as a control in a pregnancy study.

The chain couples TRBV30 to TRBJ1-1; 7 nucleotides line up with TRBD1. V was clipped by 2 bases and J by 4 bases; unmatched bases: 7. The CDR3 runs 14 residues. In germline, CDR1 is GTSNPN, CDR2 SVGIG (reference sequence). This CDR3 is CAWSRQGLGTEAFF. CDR3 DNA sequence: TGTGCCTGGAGTCGACAGGGTTTAGGCACTGAAGCTTTCTTT.

The gene calls are TRBV4-3 and TRBJ2-1, with 8 nucleotides matching TRBD2. CDR3 length: 15 residues. In germline, CDR1 is LGHNA, CDR2 YSLEER. J lost 0 bases, V lost 8 bases, and 6 bases had no gene match. Here the CDR3 DNA reads TGCGCCAGCGGAAGCGGGGGTATCTCCTACAATGAGCAGTTCTTC. Amino acid sequence: CASGSGGISYNEQFF.

The V call is TRBV10-3, the J call TRBJ1-2; 8 nucleotides align to TRBD1. Trimming took 5 bases from V and 6 from J; bases not matched to a gene: 8. Germline assignment: CDR1 ENHRY and CDR2 SYGVKD. The CDR3 runs 14 residues. The CDR3 coding sequence is TGTGCCATCAGTTCAGACAGGGGCGGTGATGGCTACACCTTC. Translating gives CAISSDRGGDGYTF.

This clone showed up just a few times. The chain recombines TRBV30 with TRBJ1-1; D is ambiguous. The CDR3 loop spans 12 amino acids. Germline V lookup: CDR1 GTSNPN, CDR2 SVGIG (reference sequence). V was clipped by 2 bases and J by 8 bases, with 12 bases between them. CDR3 in DNA: TGTGCCTGGAGTCTCCCCCAGTCCGAAGCTTTCTTT. It codes for CAWSLPQSEAFF.

The CDR3 sequence is CASSLELAVGTDTQYF. In nucleotides, the CDR3 is TGTGCCAGCAGCTTAGAGTTAGCGGTGGGCACAGATACGCAGTATTTT. J is TRBJ2-3 and V is TRBV11-3; D possibly corresponds to TRBD2 (6 bases). There are 16 residues in the CDR3. CDR1 is SGHNT and CDR2 is YENEEA in the germline V gene. V was clipped by 0 bases and J by 1 base, with 11 bases between them.

This clone was seen once. The chain recombines TRBV28 with TRBJ2-2, with TRBD1 as a possible D gene (6 bases). Trimming left V 8 bases short and J 1 base short, with 17 bases between. CDR1 MDHEN and CDR2 SYDVKM come from the germline V gene. The CDR3 consists of 16 residues. In DNA, the CDR3 is TGTGCCAGCTCCCGAAGGGGGACCGTGAACACCGGGGAGCTGTTTTTT. Its protein is CASSRRGTVNTGELFF.

The chain is built from TRBV14 and TRBJ2-3; the D gene is possibly TRBD1 (6 bases). The CDR3 is made up of 14 amino acids. V dropped 3 bases and J dropped 2 bases, with 9 bases sitting between them. The germline V gene has CDR1 SGHDN and CDR2 FVKESK. The CDR3 nucleotides read TGTGCCAGCAGCCACAGGGGTTACACAGATACGCAGTATTTT. It yields the protein CASSHRGYTDTQYF.

The sample holds one count of this clone. The J gene is TRBJ2-3, the V gene TRBV7-3; 12 bases are shared with TRBD2. Per the germline V gene, CDR1 is SGHTA and CDR2 is FQGTGA. V was clipped by 2 bases and J by 5 bases; unmatched bases: 11. The length of the CDR3 is 18 residues. In DNA form, the CDR3 reads TGTGCCAGCAGCTTAGGTCCCCTAGCGGGGGGGCATGGAGATACGCAGTATTTT. This sequence encodes CASSLGPLAGGHGDTQYF.

This clone was seen only once. Here the CDR3 DNA reads TGTGCCTGGACCCCCCTCAGAGCGGATGAAAAACTGTTTTTT. It is translated as CAWTPLRADEKLFF. The V gene is TRBV30, the J gene TRBJ1-4; no clear D gene. Germline V gives CDR1 GTSNPN, CDR2 SVGIG (reference sequence). CDR3 length equals 14 residues. Deletions cut 4 bases from V and 6 bases from J, with 15 bases between.

The gene calls are TRBV19 and TRBJ2-3, with 9 bases identical to TRBD2. In germline, CDR1 is LNHDA, CDR2 SQIVND (reference sequence). The V segment lost 5 bases and the J segment 2 bases; nucleotides outside the gene matches: 5. The CDR3 is 15 amino acids. In DNA form, the CDR3 reads TGTGCCAGTAGTCCTAGCGGGGCCTCCACAGATACGCAGTATTTT. As protein: CASSPSGASTDTQYF.

The chain couples TRBV2 to TRBJ1-1; no reliable D call. Trimming cost V 1 base and J 5 bases, with 14 bases left between them. CDR3 size: 15 residues. CDR1 is SNHLY and CDR2 is FYNNEI in the germline V gene. The chain's CDR3 is CASSEDSGGLTEAFF. As DNA, the CDR3 is TGTGCCAGCAGTGAAGATAGTGGAGGGCTAACTGAAGCTTTCTTT.

This chain links TRBV14 with TRBJ1-1; the D is unclear. Germline CDR1 reads SGHDN; CDR2 reads FVKESK. V lost 0 bases to trimming and J lost 11 bases, with 13 bases between them. The CDR3 is 13 residues long. CDR3 nucleotides: TGTGCCAGCAGCCAAGATCGGAGCTTGACGGCTTTCTTT. This encodes CASSQDRSLTAFF.

The rearrangement joins TRBV4-3 to TRBJ2-7, with 9 bases identical to TRBD1. The CDR3 sequence is 15 residues long. CDR1 LGHNA and CDR2 YSLEER come from the germline V gene. With 1 base clipped from V and 6 bases from J, the junction kept 7 bases outside the gene matches. The chain's CDR3 is CASSQGTGVYSEQYF. Here the CDR3 DNA reads TGCGCCAGCAGCCAAGGGACAGGGGTTTATAGCGAGCAGTACTTC.

This clone was seen once. The chain is built from TRBV11-2 and TRBJ1-3; 9 positions match TRBD1. This CDR3 spans 15 amino acids. V dropped 0 bases and J dropped 3; count of bases not matched to a gene: 0. Germline V lookup: CDR1 SGHAT, CDR2 FQNNGV. CDR3 coding DNA: TGTGCCAGCAGCTTAGAGGACAGGGGTGGAAACACCATATATTTT. This sequence encodes CASSLEDRGGNTIYF. Complete variable domain (other parts from reference TRBV11-2 and TRBJ1-3): EAGVAQSPRYKIIEKRQSVAFWCNPISGHATLYWYQQILGQGPKLLIQFQNNGVVDDSQLPKDRFSAERLKGVDSTLKIQPAKLEDSAVYLCASSLEDRGGNTIYFGEGSWLTVV.

The CDR3 DNA sequence: TGTGCCAGCAGTTACTCATCCGCCTATAATTCACCCCTCCACTTT. Protein product: CASSYSSAYNSPLHF. J is TRBJ1-6 and V is TRBV6-5; D is unresolved. This CDR3 spans 15 amino acids. Germline CDR1 reads MNHEY; CDR2 reads SVGAGI. The germline V and J ends were trimmed by 0 bases and 2 bases, with 5 bases remaining between them.

The genes are TRBV9 and TRBJ1-3; TRBD1 is a possible D gene (5 bases). The CDR3 runs 15 residues. V gave up 5 bases and J gave up 6 bases, with 18 bases separating them. Germline CDR1 and CDR2: SGDLS and YYNGEE. The CDR3 bases are TGTGCCAGCAGTCTGGGACTGGGGTGGGAAAACACCATATATTTT. Amino acid sequence: CASSLGLGWENTIYF.

J is TRBJ1-1 and V is TRBV27; D is uncertain. This CDR3 comprises 14 residues. Germline CDR1 MNHEY, CDR2 SMNVEV (reference sequence). The V and J ends lost 3 bases and 4 bases respectively, with 12 bases between them. The CDR3 spells CASSFGPLATEAFF. The CDR3 DNA follows: TGTGCCAGCAGTTTCGGTCCCCTCGCCACTGAAGCTTTCTTT.

This chain connects TRBV6-6 to TRBJ2-7; 12 nucleotides match TRBD1. CDR3 length: 14 residues. V shed 6 bases, J shed 7 bases, and the junction held 7 bases outside the gene matches. Germline V gene lookup returns CDR1 MNHNY and CDR2 SVGAGI (reference sequence). The CDR3 DNA is TGTGCCAGCAGACCGGGACAGGGGGCGAGAGAGCAGTACTTC. It codes for CASRPGQGAREQYF.

The table lists this clone with a count of one. V is TRBV15 and J is TRBJ1-5, with TRBD1 matching over 8 bases. This CDR3 is 17 amino acids long. V dropped 2 bases and J dropped 6; count of bases not matched to a gene: 12. CDR1 is LNHNV and CDR2 is YYDKDF in the germline V gene (reference sequence). The CDR3 DNA follows: TGTGCCACCAGCAGAAAACACTCAGGGGGCATCGGTCAGCCCCAGCATTTT. This encodes CATSRKHSGGIGQPQHF.

This rearrangement joins TRBV7-6 to TRBJ2-7; TRBD1 agrees at 7 bases. The CDR3 sequence is 14 residues long. Germline V lookup: CDR1 SGHVS, CDR2 FNYEAQ. J gave up 3 bases and V 5 bases, and 7 bases lay outside the gene matches. DNA of the CDR3: TGTGCCAGCAGCGTTCCCGGGACAGACTACGAGCAGTACTTC. This encodes CASSVPGTDYEQYF. Full variable domain (rest looked up from reference TRBV7-6 and TRBJ2-7): GAGVSQSPRYKVTKRGQDVALRCDPISGHVSLYWYRQALGQGPEFLTYFNYEAQQDKSGLPNDRFSAERPEGSISTLTIQRTEQRDSAMYRCASSVPGTDYEQYFGPGTRLTVT.